Shown below are 10 T cell receptor beta chains from a single sample sequenced in a study of blood T cell repertoires in COVID-19. Generated by immunoSEQ multiplex PCR, the TCRdb table keeps only in-frame clones and is missing some. The table includes tens of thousands of clones, roughly 84% detected once. The specimen sequenced was peripheral blood. All receptors derive from a man between 45 and 60 years old with acute or convalescent COVID-19.

J is TRBJ2-3 and V is TRBV11-3; 15 bases are shared with TRBD2. This CDR3 is 17 amino acids long. Germline CDR1 is SGHNT and CDR2 is YENEEA. The ends lost 6 bases at V and 5 bases at J; junction bases unmatched: 9. The chain's CDR3 is CASSRRTSGRAVDTQYF. In nucleotides, the CDR3 is TGTGCCAGCAGTCGAAGGACTAGCGGGAGGGCCGTAGATACGCAGTATTTT. Looking up the rest from reference TRBV11-3 and TRBJ2-3 gives the full variable domain: EAGVVQSPRYKIIEKKQPVAFWCNPISGHNTLYWYLQNLGQGPELLIRYENEEAVDDSQLPKDRFSAERLKGVDSTLKIQPAELGDSAVYLCASSRRTSGRAVDTQYFGPGTRLTVL.

This clone showed up just a few times. The chain uses TRBV28 and TRBJ2-7; no clear D. Per the germline V gene, CDR1 is MDHEN and CDR2 is SYDVKM. The CDR3 is 13 residues long. Trimming stripped 2 bases from V and 0 bases from J, with 5 bases between. The CDR3 region has the DNA TGTGCCAGCAGTTTACTAAACTCCTACGAGCAGTACTTC. It encodes CASSLLNSYEQYF.

J is TRBJ2-2 and V is TRBV27; D not certain. In germline, CDR1 is MNHEY, CDR2 SMNVEV (reference sequence). V was shortened by 4 bases and J by 1 base, with 7 bases between the two germline ends. The CDR3 totals 14 residues. DNA for the CDR3: TGTGCCAGCAGTTACCCACAGAACACCGGGGAGCTGTTTTTT. Amino acids: CASSYPQNTGELFF.

The V call is TRBV7-9, the J call TRBJ1-5, with 7 positions matching TRBD1. The ends lost 5 bases at V and 9 bases at J; junction bases unmatched: 13. CDR1 and CDR2 from the germline V gene are SEHNR and FQNEAQ (reference sequence). The CDR3 is made up of 15 amino acids. CDR3 residues: CASSRTQGFPRPQHF. The CDR3 nucleotides are TGTGCCAGCAGCCGAACACAGGGGTTCCCACGGCCCCAGCATTTT.

The chain uses TRBV5-1 and TRBJ2-1; 8 nucleotides line up with TRBD2. In germline, CDR1 is SGHRS, CDR2 YFSETQ. V shed 0 bases and J 2 bases; nucleotides not matched to a gene: 1. There are 15 residues in the CDR3. CDR3 bases: TGCGCCAGCAGCTTGGTAGCGGGAACCTACAATGAGCAGTTCTTC. This encodes CASSLVAGTYNEQFF.

This clone has just one count. The chain recombines TRBV6-1 with TRBJ1-4; D possibly corresponds to TRBD1 (5 bases). V lost 0 bases to trimming and J lost 4 bases, with 6 bases between them. The germline V gene has CDR1 MNHNS and CDR2 SASEGT. The CDR3 is 14 amino acids. The DNA of the CDR3 is TGTGCCAGCAGTGAAGCGGGGGGTAATGAAAAACTGTTTTTT. It specifies CASSEAGGNEKLFF.

This clone was seen a few times. V is TRBV6-1 and J is TRBJ1-2; TRBD1 might be the D (6 bases). CDR1 and CDR2 from the germline V gene are MNHNS and SASEGT. This CDR3 has 15 residues. The V gene lost 1 base and the J gene lost 2 bases, with 11 bases spanning the gap. The CDR3: CASSEVPGQNYGYTF. The DNA for the CDR3 is TGTGCCAGCAGTGAAGTACCGGGACAAAACTATGGCTACACCTTC.

The gene calls are TRBV6-5 and TRBJ1-2, with TRBD1 matching 10 bases. Trimming cost V 3 bases and J 4 bases; bases outside gene matches: 5. The CDR3 extends over 15 amino acids. Germline lookup yields CDR1 MNHEY and CDR2 SVGAGI. The CDR3 sequence: CASSYSGQGIYGYTF. The CDR3, as DNA: TGTGCCAGCAGTTATTCGGGACAGGGGATCTATGGCTACACCTTC.

The chain combines TRBV12-3 or TRBV12-4 with TRBJ1-5; weak D call: TRBD1 (6 bases). The CDR3 is 13 amino acids. Deletions cut 9 bases from V and 5 bases from J, with 14 bases between. CDR3 protein: CASRGLSDQPQHF. In DNA, the CDR3 is TGTGCCAGTAGGGGGTTGAGTGATCAGCCCCAGCATTTT.

This sequence joins TRBV11-2 and TRBJ2-7; perhaps TRBD1 as D (5 bases). Trimming removed 2 bases from V and 5 bases from J, with 16 bases in between. The CDR3 spans 15 residues. Per the germline V gene, CDR1 is SGHAT and CDR2 is FQNNGV. The DNA for the CDR3 is TGTGCCAGCAGCTTACAGCCAGGGAAAGCGAACGAGCAGTACTTC. This codes for CASSLQPGKANEQYF.